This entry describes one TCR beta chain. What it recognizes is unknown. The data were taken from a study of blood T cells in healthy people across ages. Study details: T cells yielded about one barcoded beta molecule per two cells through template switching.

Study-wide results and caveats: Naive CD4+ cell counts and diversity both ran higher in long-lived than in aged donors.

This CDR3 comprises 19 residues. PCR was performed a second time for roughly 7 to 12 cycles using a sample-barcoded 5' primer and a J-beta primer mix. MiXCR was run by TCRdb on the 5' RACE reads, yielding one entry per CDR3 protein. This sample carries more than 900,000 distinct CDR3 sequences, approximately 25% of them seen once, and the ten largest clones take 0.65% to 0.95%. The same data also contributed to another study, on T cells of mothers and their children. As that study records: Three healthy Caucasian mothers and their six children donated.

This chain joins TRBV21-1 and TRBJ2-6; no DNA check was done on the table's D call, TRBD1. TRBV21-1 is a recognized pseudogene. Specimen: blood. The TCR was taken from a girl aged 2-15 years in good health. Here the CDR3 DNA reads TGTGCCAGCAGCAAAGACGGGGGCCAGAGGGGTGGTGGGGCCAACGTCCTGACTTTC. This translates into CASSKDGGQRGGGANVLTF.